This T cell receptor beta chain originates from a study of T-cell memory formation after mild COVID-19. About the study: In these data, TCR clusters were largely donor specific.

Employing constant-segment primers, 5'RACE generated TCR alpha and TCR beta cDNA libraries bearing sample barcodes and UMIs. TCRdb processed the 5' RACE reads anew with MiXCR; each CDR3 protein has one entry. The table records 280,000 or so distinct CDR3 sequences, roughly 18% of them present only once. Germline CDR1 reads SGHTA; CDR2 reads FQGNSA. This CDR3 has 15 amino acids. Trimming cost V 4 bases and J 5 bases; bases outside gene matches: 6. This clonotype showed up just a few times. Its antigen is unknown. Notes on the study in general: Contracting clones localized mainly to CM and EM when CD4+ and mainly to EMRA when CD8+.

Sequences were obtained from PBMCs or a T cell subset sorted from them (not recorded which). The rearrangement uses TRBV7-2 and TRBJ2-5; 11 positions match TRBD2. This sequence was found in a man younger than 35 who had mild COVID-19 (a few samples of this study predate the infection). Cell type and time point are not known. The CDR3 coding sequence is TGTGCCAGCAGCTCCTTTGCTAGCGGGGGGGAGACCCAGTACTTC. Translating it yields CASSSFASGGETQYF.